The rows below give T cell receptor beta chains drawn from one sample of a study of Graves' ophthalmopathy and Graves' hyperthyroidism. TCRdb re-analysed the multiplex PCR reads in MiXCR, keeping a single row per CDR3 protein. The sample holds about 500,000 distinct CDR3 sequences; approximately 37% are singletons and the top ten take about 4%. Sequenced input: peripheral blood or thyroid tissue (not recorded which). These TCRs come from an adult man with Graves' hyperthyroidism. The CDR3 runs from the conserved cysteine through the conserved F or W. Each record gives: V gene, clone size, J gene, D gene, CDR3 DNA, CDR3 protein. A D gene is named only where the DNA matches it firmly. Size tells how often a clone was seen (once, few, many) or the class of an expanded clone, and some rows leave it out.

V: TRBV15
size: once
J: TRBJ2-6
D: .
DNA: TGTGCCACCAGCAGTTCGACTCCAGGGTCTGGGGCCAACGTCCTGACTTTC
CDR3: CATSSSTPGSGANVLTF

V: TRBV7-9
size: .
J: TRBJ1-6
D: .
DNA: TGTGCCAGCAGCTTAGTGGTGGGCCTCACCCCTTCACCCCCCCACTTT
CDR3: CASSLVVGLTPSPPHF

V: TRBV12-3/TRBV12-4
size: .
J: TRBJ2-3
D: .
DNA: TGTGCCAGCAGTTTTCTGGGTCAGGGAGCAGATACGCAGTATTTT
CDR3: CASSFLGQGADTQYF

V: TRBV20-1
size: .
J: TRBJ1-2
D: .
DNA: TGCAGTGCTAGAGATTCGGGGGCAGGTGGCTACACCTTC
CDR3: CSARDSGAGGYTF

V: TRBV20-1
size: many
J: TRBJ2-6
D: TRBD1
DNA: TGCAGTGCTAGTCTTCCAGCGACAGGGAACTCTGGGGCCAACGTCCTGACTTTC
CDR3: CSASLPATGNSGANVLTF

V: TRBV19
size: many
J: TRBJ1-5
D: .
DNA: TGTGCCAGTAGTATTGAGTCCGGGAGCCCCTATAGCAATCAGCCCCAGCATTTT
CDR3: CASSIESGSPYSNQPQHF

V: TRBV5-6
size: many
J: TRBJ1-6
D: .
DNA: TGTGCCAGCAGCTTGGGCGGGACCCATAATTCACCCCTCCACTTT
CDR3: CASSLGGTHNSPLHF

V: TRBV6-5
size: many
J: TRBJ1-1
D: TRBD1
DNA: TGTGCCAGCAGTACGGACAGGGGCACTGAAGCTTTCTTT
CDR3: CASSTDRGTEAFF

V: TRBV24-1
size: .
J: TRBJ2-1
D: .
DNA: TGTGCCACCAGTGACAGTACAGTGCCCTACAATGAGCAGTTCTTC
CDR3: CATSDSTVPYNEQFF

V: TRBV10-3
size: many
J: TRBJ2-2
D: .
DNA: TGTGCCATCAGTCCAAGCGGGCCGAACACCGGGGAGCTGTTTTTT
CDR3: CAISPSGPNTGELFF

V: TRBV19
size: .
J: TRBJ2-5
D: .
DNA: TGTGCCAGTAGCAAGACAGAGCAAGGGACCCAGTACTTC
CDR3: CASSKTEQGTQYF

V: TRBV6-5
size: few
J: TRBJ2-5
D: .
DNA: TGTGCCAGCAGTTACTCTGGAGGGTCCGGGGAGACCCAGTACTTC
CDR3: CASSYSGGSGETQYF

V: TRBV5-8
size: many
J: TRBJ2-7
D: TRBD1
DNA: TGTGCCAGCAGCTCAAGGGACAGGGGCTCCAGCGAGCAGTACTTC
CDR3: CASSSRDRGSSEQYF

V: TRBV7-2
size: many
J: TRBJ2-5
D: TRBD2
DNA: TGTGCCAGCAGCTCCCTGGGACTAGCGGGACTCCAAGAGACCCAGTACTTC
CDR3: CASSSLGLAGLQETQYF

V: TRBV5-1
size: few
J: TRBJ1-5
D: TRBD1
DNA: TGCGCCAGCAGCCCCGGACAGGAGGGTCAGCCCCAGCATTTT
CDR3: CASSPGQEGQPQHF

V: TRBV20-1
size: many
J: TRBJ2-7
D: .
DNA: TGCAGTGCTAGAGGGACGACCTGTTACGAGCAGTACTTC
CDR3: CSARGTTCYEQYF

V: TRBV29-1
size: .
J: TRBJ2-7
D: .
DNA: TGCAGCGTAGGAGGGGCGGACTCCTACGAGCAGTACTTC
CDR3: CSVGGADSYEQYF

V: TRBV6-1
size: many
J: TRBJ2-5
D: TRBD2
DNA: TGTGCCAGCGTTGGACTAGCGTATGAGACCCAGTACTTC
CDR3: CASVGLAYETQYF

V: TRBV3-1
size: few
J: TRBJ2-5
D: TRBD2
DNA: TGTGCCAGCAGCCAAGAGGAAGGACTAGCGGGGAAGCAAGAGACCCAGTACTTC
CDR3: CASSQEEGLAGKQETQYF

V: TRBV30
size: many
J: TRBJ1-2
D: .
DNA: TGTGCCTGGACCGCGGTGACAGCTGGCTACACCTTC
CDR3: CAWTAVTAGYTF

V: TRBV25-1
size: .
J: TRBJ2-5
D: .
DNA: TGTGCCAGCAGTGAAGGTGGTTCGGCGGAGACCCAGTACTTC
CDR3: CASSEGGSAETQYF

V: TRBV20-1
size: .
J: TRBJ2-1
D: .
DNA: TGCAGTGCTAGAATGACGGGGGGAGGGGGCAATGAGCAGTTCTTC
CDR3: CSARMTGGGGNEQFF

V: TRBV4-1
size: few
J: TRBJ2-7
D: .
DNA: TGCGCCAGCAGCCAAGAGGAATCTGGGACCTACGAGCAGTACTTC
CDR3: CASSQEESGTYEQYF

V: TRBV4-2
size: .
J: TRBJ2-5
D: TRBD2
DNA: TGTGCCAGCAGCCCCCAGACTAGCGGGAAGGGAGAGACCCAGTACTTC
CDR3: CASSPQTSGKGETQYF

V: TRBV7-8
size: .
J: TRBJ2-1
D: TRBD2
DNA: TGTGCCAGCAGCCCTTGGACTAGCGGGACCTCCTACAATGAGCAGTTCTTC
CDR3: CASSPWTSGTSYNEQFF

V: TRBV5-8
size: many
J: TRBJ1-5
D: TRBD1
DNA: TGTGCCAGCAGCGACACCGGGACAGGGCCTAATCAGCCCCAGCATTTT
CDR3: CASSDTGTGPNQPQHF

V: TRBV19
size: few
J: TRBJ1-2
D: .
DNA: TGTGCCAGTAGTAGCCCCAGACGGACCTATGGCTACACCTTC
CDR3: CASSSPRRTYGYTF

V: TRBV2
size: .
J: TRBJ1-3
D: .
DNA: TGTGCCAGCAGTGTAGGCCAAAACTATGGCTACACCATATATTTT
CDR3: CASSVGQNYGYTIYF

V: TRBV2
size: .
J: TRBJ1-5
D: TRBD1
DNA: TGTGCCAGCAGTGGGGACAGGAATAGCAATCAGCCCCAGCATTTT
CDR3: CASSGDRNSNQPQHF

V: TRBV5-6
size: .
J: TRBJ2-2
D: .
DNA: TGTGCCAGCAGCTTAGGCCCCGGCCGTACCGGGGAGCTGTTTTTT
CDR3: CASSLGPGRTGELFF

V: TRBV5-1
size: many
J: TRBJ2-2
D: TRBD1
DNA: TGCGCCAGCGGGGTACAGGGGGCGAACACCGGGGAGCTGTTTTTT
CDR3: CASGVQGANTGELFF

V: TRBV7-8
size: .
J: TRBJ2-2
D: .
DNA: TGTGCCAGCAGCCGACAGTGGTCACACACCGGGGAGCTGTTTTTT
CDR3: CASSRQWSHTGELFF

V: TRBV24-1
size: .
J: TRBJ2-3
D: .
DNA: TGTGCCACCAGTGACCCGAGGGGACAAAGCACAGATACGCAGTATTTT
CDR3: CATSDPRGQSTDTQYF

V: TRBV7-2
size: few
J: TRBJ1-2
D: .
DNA: TGTGCCAGCAGCTTATTAGTTTGGGGCAGTCCGGCCGGCTACACCTTC
CDR3: CASSLLVWGSPAGYTF

V: TRBV10-3
size: .
J: TRBJ1-5
D: .
DNA: TGTGCCATCAGTGAGTCAGGGACATCGAGCAATCAGCCCCAGCATTTT
CDR3: CAISESGTSSNQPQHF

V: TRBV6-5
size: .
J: TRBJ1-4
D: TRBD1
DNA: TGTGCCAGCAGTTTTGACAGGGCTGAAAAACTGTTTTTT
CDR3: CASSFDRAEKLFF

V: TRBV20-1
size: .
J: TRBJ2-2
D: .
DNA: TGCAGTGCTAGCTGGGGGGTCTCCGGGGAGCTGTTTTTT
CDR3: CSASWGVSGELFF

V: TRBV9
size: many
J: TRBJ2-7
D: .
DNA: TGTGCCAGCAGCACACTACCCTCCTACGAGCAGTACTTC
CDR3: CASSTLPSYEQYF

V: TRBV28
size: few
J: TRBJ2-2
D: .
DNA: TGTGCCAGCAGTTTATACCCCGCAGCGGTCACCGGGGAGCTGTTTTTT
CDR3: CASSLYPAAVTGELFF

V: TRBV5-1
size: .
J: TRBJ1-1
D: .
DNA: TGCGCCAGCAGCTACTTGGGCCAACAGGGGAACACTGAAGCTTTCTTT
CDR3: CASSYLGQQGNTEAFF

V: TRBV29-1
size: .
J: TRBJ2-7
D: .
DNA: TGCAGCGTTGTGTGGGACTACGAGCAGTACTTC
CDR3: CSVVWDYEQYF

V: TRBV6-1
size: .
J: TRBJ1-2
D: TRBD1
DNA: TGTGCCAGCACCCCCGGGACAGGGATAGGTGGCTACATCTTC
CDR3: CASTPGTGIGGYIF

V: TRBV20-1
size: few
J: TRBJ2-3
D: TRBD2
DNA: TGCAGTGCCCGCGAGGCGCTAGCGGGGAACACAGATACGCAGTATTTT
CDR3: CSAREALAGNTDTQYF

V: TRBV7-9
size: .
J: TRBJ2-7
D: .
DNA: TGTGCCAGCAGCTTACAGGGGAAATACGAGCAGTACTTC
CDR3: CASSLQGKYEQYF

V: TRBV2
size: once
J: TRBJ2-6
D: .
DNA: TGTGCCAGCACCCCGGGGTACTCTGGGGCCAACGTCCTGACTTTC
CDR3: CASTPGYSGANVLTF

V: TRBV10-2
size: many
J: TRBJ2-7
D: TRBD1
DNA: TGCGCCAGCAGTGAGCAGACAGGGCAATACTTC
CDR3: CASSEQTGQYF

V: TRBV5-5
size: many
J: TRBJ1-1
D: .
DNA: TGTGCCAGCAGCTTAGCGGGCGAGCGGCTTGAAGCTTTCTTT
CDR3: CASSLAGERLEAFF

V: TRBV7-2
size: many
J: TRBJ1-4
D: .
DNA: TGTGCCAGCAGCTTGAACAGGGCTTCGGAAAAACTGTTTTTT
CDR3: CASSLNRASEKLFF

V: TRBV28
size: .
J: TRBJ1-2
D: .
DNA: TGTGCCAGCAACCGAGAAGACTATGGCTACACCTTC
CDR3: CASNREDYGYTF

V: TRBV29-1
size: many
J: TRBJ1-1
D: .
DNA: TGCAGCGTATTAACAGGAGGGGACACTGAAGCTTTCTTT
CDR3: CSVLTGGDTEAFF

V: TRBV7-9
size: .
J: TRBJ2-2
D: .
DNA: TGTGCCAGCAGTTCCAACGACAGGGGGACTAGCGTCACCGGGGAGCTGTTTTTT
CDR3: CASSSNDRGTSVTGELFF